The 18 T cell receptor beta chains reported below all come from one sample, sequenced in a study of cytomegalovirus exposure and HLA in healthy donors. Only in-frame clones appear in the TCRdb table, and some are missing; sequencing was by immunoSEQ multiplex PCR. The profile shows 120,000 to 150,000 clones, about nine tenths of them singletons. Sequenced sample: PBMCs. The origin of the receptors is a man aged 18 to 29 in good health and CMV-seronegative.

The chain joins TRBV10-3 to TRBJ2-5; D perhaps matches TRBD2 (6 bases). Trimming took off 7 bases at V and 2 bases at J, with 11 bases between the two ends. Germline values: CDR1 ENHRY, CDR2 SYGVKD. This CDR3 is built from 13 residues. As DNA, the CDR3 is TGTGCCATCATGGGGACTCATCAAGAGACCCAGTACTTC. It specifies CAIMGTHQETQYF.

This clone was picked up one time. The chain combines TRBV13 with TRBJ2-1; 12 bases fit TRBD1. With V trimmed by 5 bases and J by 7 bases, 9 bases remained unmatched. The V gene's germline CDR1 is PRHDT and CDR2 FYEKMQ (reference sequence). The CDR3 contains 16 residues. In nucleotides, the CDR3 is TGTGCCAGCAGCCCTACCGGGACAGGGGGCCGGAATGAGCAGTTCTTC. Translated, it gives CASSPTGTGGRNEQFF.

In its sample, this clone was seen once. V gene TRBV7-9 combines with J gene TRBJ2-1; TRBD2 might be the D (5 bases). The CDR3 runs to 11 residues. Germline loops: CDR1 SEHNR, CDR2 FQNEAQ (reference sequence). V dropped 8 bases and J dropped 3 bases, with 5 bases sitting between them. CDR3 nucleotides: TGTGCCAGCGAGGGCTACAATGAGCAGTTCTTC. The encoded protein is CASEGYNEQFF. Combining the CDR3 with reference TRBV7-9 and TRBJ2-1 gives the whole variable domain DTGVSQNPRHKITKRGQNVTFRCDPISEHNRLYWYRQTLGQGPEFLTYFQNEAQLEKSRLLSDRFSAERPKGSFSTLEIQRTEQGDSAMYLCASEGYNEQFFGPGTRLTVL.

The CDR3 DNA reads as TGTGCCAGCAGTTTATCCCCAGGGGCCTACGAGCAGTACGTC. This sequence encodes CASSLSPGAYEQYV. The chain uses TRBV27 and TRBJ2-7; a weak D match, TRBD1 (6 bases). V lost 0 bases and J lost 2, with 8 bases in between. CDR1 is MNHEY, CDR2 SMNVEV, per germline (reference sequence). This CDR3 contains 14 residues.

The chain has TRBV10-2 and TRBJ2-7; D uncertain. CDR3 length equals 13 residues. CDR1 is WSHSY, CDR2 SAAADI, per germline. Trimming left V 2 bases short and J 4 bases short, with 9 bases between. CDR3 nucleotides: TGCGCCAGCAGTGAGGATCGGAGTTACGAGCAGTACGTC. It encodes CASSEDRSYEQYV.

The rearrangement joins TRBV28 to TRBJ2-2, with D maybe TRBD2 (6 bases). The V gene's germline CDR1 is MDHEN and CDR2 SYDVKM. The CDR3 spans 16 residues. V dropped 7 bases and J dropped 3 bases, with 18 bases sitting between them. The CDR3 sequence: CASTNPGTVDTGELFF. CDR3 DNA sequence: TGTGCCAGCACCAACCCAGGGACTGTCGACACCGGGGAGCTGTTTTTT.

This clone was observed a single time. V is TRBV5-8 and J is TRBJ2-6, with a weak D call TRBD1 (6 bases). The CDR3 covers 17 residues. Germline V gene data show CDR1 as SGHTS and CDR2 as YDEGEE. Trimming cost V 6 bases and J 3 bases, with 19 bases left between them. DNA of the CDR3: TGTGCCAGCACCTACAGGGACGCTCGAAATGGGGCCAACGTCCTGACTTTC. Translated, it gives CASTYRDARNGANVLTF.

The chain employs TRBV7-7 and TRBJ2-5; 9 bases align to TRBD1. Looked up from germline, CDR1 is SSHAT and CDR2 is FNYEAQ (reference sequence). There are 15 residues in the CDR3. Trimming at V came to 5 bases and at J to 5 bases, leaving 9 bases not matched to a gene. This chain's CDR3 is CASSPQGAMWETQYF. As DNA, the CDR3 is TGTGCCAGCAGCCCACAGGGGGCCATGTGGGAGACCCAGTACTTC.

The chain is built from TRBV18 and TRBJ2-2, with a tentative D call TRBD2 (6 bases). V lost 1 base, J lost 4 bases, and 16 bases lay in between. The CDR3 is 17 residues long. CDR1 is KGHSH and CDR2 is LQKENI in the germline V gene. CDR3 nucleotides: TGTGCCAGCTCACCACTGATCGTGGACTATCTCACCGGGGAGCTGTTTTTT. This sequence encodes CASSPLIVDYLTGELFF.

The rearrangement links TRBV6-6 to TRBJ2-7; 10 positions agree with TRBD2. V was pared by 5 bases and J by 4 bases, with 5 bases of the junction left unmatched. Looked up from germline, CDR1 is MNHNY and CDR2 is SVGAGI (reference sequence). This CDR3 contains 14 residues. The CDR3 nucleotides are TGTGCCAGCAGTCCCCCTAGCGGGGGTTACGAGCAGTACTTC. The encoded protein is CASSPPSGGYEQYF.

The genes are TRBV5-6 and TRBJ2-5; 13 positions match TRBD2. The length of the CDR3 is 19 residues. With 0 bases clipped from V and 3 bases from J, the junction kept 11 bases outside the gene matches. Germline values: CDR1 SGHDT, CDR2 YYEEEE. The CDR3 region is CASSLGPGLAGRVEETQYF. Written as DNA, the CDR3 is TGTGCCAGCAGCTTGGGCCCGGGACTAGCGGGGCGGGTTGAAGAGACCCAGTACTTC.

The chain links TRBV27 to TRBJ1-5; 12 bases match TRBD1. Looked up from germline, CDR1 is MNHEY and CDR2 is SMNVEV (reference sequence). The CDR3 is 20 amino acids. Unmatched junction bases numbered 16, after V lost 5 bases and J lost 2 bases. DNA for the CDR3: TGTGCCAGCAGTCCCTCGGGCGGGACAGGGGGCTTTATGGGCAATCAGCCCCAGCATTTT. Translating it yields CASSPSGGTGGFMGNQPQHF.

The chain has TRBV7-6 and TRBJ2-2; 10 positions agree with TRBD2. J gave up 3 bases and V 4 bases, and 5 bases lay outside the gene matches. Germline V gene lookup returns CDR1 SGHVS and CDR2 FNYEAQ. The CDR3 consists of 16 residues. CDR3 protein: CASSSSGRAHTGELFF. The CDR3 nucleotides read TGTGCCAGCAGCTCGAGCGGGAGGGCTCACACCGGGGAGCTGTTTTTT.

The chain recombines TRBV5-1 with TRBJ2-3; 10 nucleotides match TRBD2. J lost 2 bases, V lost 6 bases, and 6 bases had no gene match. This CDR3 spans 15 amino acids. CDR1 is SGHRS and CDR2 is YFSETQ in the germline V gene. The CDR3 sequence: CASIPTSGTTDTQYF. The CDR3 bases are TGCGCCAGCATCCCAACTAGCGGGACCACAGATACGCAGTATTTT.

The genes are TRBV15 and TRBJ2-6; D may be TRBD1 (5 bases). V lost 4 bases to trimming and J lost 0 bases, with 16 bases between them. The germline CDR1 and CDR2 sequences are LNHNV and YYDKDF (reference sequence). The CDR3 has 18 residues. CDR3 protein: CATSNPVRAVSGANVLTF. DNA for the CDR3: TGTGCCACCAGCAATCCAGTCAGGGCAGTCTCTGGGGCCAACGTCCTGACTTTC.

CDR3 region: CASTGSNYGYTF. CDR3 in DNA: TGTGCCAGTACAGGATCTAACTATGGCTACACCTTC. This sequence joins TRBV5-4 and TRBJ1-2; possibly TRBD1 for D (5 bases). Germline-derived CDR1 and CDR2 are SGHNT and YYREEE (reference sequence). Trimming removed 8 bases at V and 0 bases at J, with 8 bases between. The length of the CDR3 is 12 residues.

The chain combines TRBV10-1 with TRBJ1-1, with TRBD1 matching over 8 bases. The germline V gene encodes CDR1 WNHNN and CDR2 SYGVQD (reference sequence). Trimming cost V 5 bases and J 6 bases; bases outside gene matches: 17. This CDR3 has 17 amino acids. CDR3 in DNA: TGCGCCAGCAGTCATGGACAGGGTCTCGGAAGTAGCGCTGAAGCTTTCTTT. This codes for CASSHGQGLGSSAEAFF.

V is TRBV6-4 and J is TRBJ1-2, with D perhaps TRBD1 (5 bases). V gave up 8 bases and J gave up 3 bases, with 25 bases separating them. Germline CDR1 reads MRHNA; CDR2 reads SNTAGT. CDR3 size: 17 residues. Written as DNA, the CDR3 is TGTGCCAGCGGTTTTGCACGGTCGCAGGGTCGGTACTATGGCTACACCTTC. Its protein is CASGFARSQGRYYGYTF.